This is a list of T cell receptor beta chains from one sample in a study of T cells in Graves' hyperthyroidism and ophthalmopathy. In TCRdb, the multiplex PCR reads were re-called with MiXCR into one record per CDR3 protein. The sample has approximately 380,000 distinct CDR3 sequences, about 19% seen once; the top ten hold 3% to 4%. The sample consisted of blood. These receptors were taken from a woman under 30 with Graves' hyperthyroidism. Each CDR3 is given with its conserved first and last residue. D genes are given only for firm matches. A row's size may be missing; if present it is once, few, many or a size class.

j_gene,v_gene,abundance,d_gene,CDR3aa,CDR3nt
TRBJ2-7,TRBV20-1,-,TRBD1,CSARAPGQGSYEQYF,TGCAGTGCTAGAGCGCCGGGACAGGGGTCCTACGAGCAGTACTTC
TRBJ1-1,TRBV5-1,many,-,CASSRRRGWGTEAFF,TGCGCCAGCAGCCGTAGGAGGGGGTGGGGCACTGAAGCTTTCTTT
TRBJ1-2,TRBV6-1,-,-,CASRPDPGDLSYGYTF,TGTGCCAGCAGGCCGGACCCAGGGGACCTTAGCTATGGCTACACCTTC
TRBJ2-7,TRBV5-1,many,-,CASSAGTYYEQYF,TGCGCCAGCAGCGCCGGGACATACTACGAGCAGTACTTC
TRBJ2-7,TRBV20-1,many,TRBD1,CSASGTGTGRSYEQYF,TGCAGTGCTAGTGGAACCGGGACAGGGAGGTCCTACGAGCAGTACTTC
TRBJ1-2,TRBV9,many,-,CASSVVVVLLVAATHYGYTF,TGTGCCAGCAGCGTAGTAGTAGTGCTGCTGGTGGCAGCGACCCACTATGGCTACACCTTC
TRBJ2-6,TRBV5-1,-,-,CASSLAVANVLTF,TGCGCCAGCAGCTTGGCTGTGGCCAACGTCCTGACTTTC
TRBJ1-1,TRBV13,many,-,CASSSIVRAGAFF,TGTGCCAGCAGCTCCATTGTGAGGGCCGGGGCTTTCTTT
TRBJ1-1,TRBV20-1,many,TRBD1,CSATQGAGTEAFF,TGCAGTGCTACCCAGGGGGCTGGCACTGAAGCTTTCTTT
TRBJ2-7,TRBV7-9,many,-,CASSFTDEQYF,TGTGCCAGCAGCTTCACGGACGAGCAGTACTTC
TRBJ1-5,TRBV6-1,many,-,CASSENGGDYQPQHF,TGTGCCAGCAGTGAGAACGGGGGGGACTATCAGCCCCAGCATTTT
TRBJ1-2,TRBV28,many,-,CASRTTQEWGGYTF,TGTGCCAGCAGGACCACGCAGGAGTGGGGGGGCTACACCTTC
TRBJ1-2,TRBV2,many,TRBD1,CASSGDRTSEGFFGYTF,TGTGCCAGCAGCGGGGACAGGACTTCAGAGGGGTTTTTTGGCTACACCTTC
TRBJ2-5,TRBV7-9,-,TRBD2,CSSGEETQYF,TGTTCGAGCGGGGAGGAGACCCAGTACTTC
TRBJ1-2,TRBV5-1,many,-,CASSWADTANYGYTF,TGCGCCAGCAGCTGGGCGGATACTGCTAACTATGGCTACACCTTC
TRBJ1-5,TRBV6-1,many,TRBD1,CASNHQGAVNQPQHF,TGTGCCAGCAATCACCAGGGGGCGGTCAATCAGCCCCAGCATTTT
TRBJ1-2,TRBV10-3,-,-,CAIMGGGSAEANYGYTF,TGTGCCATCATGGGGGGCGGCAGTGCTGAAGCTAACTATGGCTACACCTTC
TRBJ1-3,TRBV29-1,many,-,CSVEAGGGENTIYF,TGCAGCGTTGAAGCGGGTGGAGGTGAAAACACCATATATTTT
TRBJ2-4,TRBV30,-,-,CAWSTDTRGDIQYF,TGTGCCTGGAGTACGGACACAAGAGGAGACATTCAGTACTTC
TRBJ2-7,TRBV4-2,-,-,CASSQELGPTYEQYF,TGTGCCAGCAGCCAAGAGCTGGGGCCTACCTACGAGCAGTACTTC
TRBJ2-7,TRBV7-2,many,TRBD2,CASSLSGGLYEQYF,TGTGCCAGCAGCTTATCGGGGGGACTTTACGAGCAGTACTTC
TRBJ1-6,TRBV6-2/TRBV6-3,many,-,CASSYSAVNSPLHF,TGTGCCAGCAGTTACTCAGCGGTTAATTCACCCCTCCACTTT
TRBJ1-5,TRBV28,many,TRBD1,CASSGTGTAYSNQPQHF,TGTGCCAGCAGTGGAACCGGGACAGCGTATAGCAATCAGCCCCAGCATTTT
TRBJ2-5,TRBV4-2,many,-,CASSQLRAGRETQYF,TGTGCCAGCAGCCAATTACGGGCGGGGCGGGAGACCCAGTACTTC
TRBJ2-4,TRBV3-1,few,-,CASSQEGRRQCF,TGTGCCAGCAGCCAAGAAGGGCGTAGGCAGTGCTTC
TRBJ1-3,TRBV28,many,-,CASSSPPPASGNTIYF,TGTGCCAGCAGTTCCCCTCCCCCCGCCTCTGGAAACACCATATATTTT
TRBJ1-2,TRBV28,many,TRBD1,CASSLPRYRGLGYTF,TGTGCCAGCAGTCTCCCCCGGTATAGGGGGCTTGGCTACACCTTC
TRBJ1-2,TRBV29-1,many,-,CSPGVGDGYTF,TGCAGCCCCGGGGTAGGGGATGGCTACACCTTC
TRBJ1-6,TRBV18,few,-,CASSPDRLGSPLHF,TGTGCCAGCTCACCAGACAGACTGGGGTCACCCCTCCACTTT
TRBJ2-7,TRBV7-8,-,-,CASSVSHYEQYF,TGTGCCAGCAGCGTAAGCCATTACGAGCAGTACTTC
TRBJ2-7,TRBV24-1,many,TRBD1,CATSDEGTGGEQYF,TGTGCCACCAGTGACGAAGGGACAGGGGGCGAGCAGTACTTC
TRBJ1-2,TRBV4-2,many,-,CASSQDLINYGYTF,TGTGCCAGCAGCCAAGATTTAATTAACTATGGCTACACCTTC
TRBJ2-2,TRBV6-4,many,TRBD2,CASSTTSVTGELFF,TGTGCCAGCAGTACGACTAGCGTTACCGGGGAGCTGTTTTTT
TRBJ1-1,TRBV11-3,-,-,CASSLGPSPAFF,TGTGCCAGCAGCCTAGGACCGTCTCCAGCTTTCTTT